The present T cell receptor beta chain was sequenced within a study of beta chain features in type 1 diabetes. Of the isolated RNA, all was reverse transcribed, and so the sequenced material was expressed TCRB transcripts. Profiling relied on immunoSEQ multiplex PCR, and the TCRdb table lists in-frame clones only, not all of them. The table lists 600,000 to 700,000 clones, 13% of them singletons. The CDR3 has 15 residues. After removal of 4 bases from V and 3 bases from J, the junction contained 6 bases not matched to a gene. Germline V gives CDR1 SEHNR, CDR2 FQNEAQ (reference sequence). Study observations and caveats: It was among patients, rather than healthy donors, that naive, central memory and Treg TCRB repertoires appeared more similar. Researchers report that Type 1 diabetes patients had moderately but significantly shorter TCRB CDR3s across all four CD4+ subsets.

Notes on this clone: Its antigen is currently unknown.

Sequences were obtained from naive CD4+ T cells from blood. The rearrangement uses TRBV7-9 and TRBJ2-7; TRBD1 matches 10 bases. The TCR was taken from a man between 18 and 29 years old with type 1 diabetes. The CDR3 spells CASSSPGQGIYEQYF. The CDR3 region has the DNA TGTGCCAGCAGCTCACCGGGACAGGGGATCTACGAGCAGTACTTC.